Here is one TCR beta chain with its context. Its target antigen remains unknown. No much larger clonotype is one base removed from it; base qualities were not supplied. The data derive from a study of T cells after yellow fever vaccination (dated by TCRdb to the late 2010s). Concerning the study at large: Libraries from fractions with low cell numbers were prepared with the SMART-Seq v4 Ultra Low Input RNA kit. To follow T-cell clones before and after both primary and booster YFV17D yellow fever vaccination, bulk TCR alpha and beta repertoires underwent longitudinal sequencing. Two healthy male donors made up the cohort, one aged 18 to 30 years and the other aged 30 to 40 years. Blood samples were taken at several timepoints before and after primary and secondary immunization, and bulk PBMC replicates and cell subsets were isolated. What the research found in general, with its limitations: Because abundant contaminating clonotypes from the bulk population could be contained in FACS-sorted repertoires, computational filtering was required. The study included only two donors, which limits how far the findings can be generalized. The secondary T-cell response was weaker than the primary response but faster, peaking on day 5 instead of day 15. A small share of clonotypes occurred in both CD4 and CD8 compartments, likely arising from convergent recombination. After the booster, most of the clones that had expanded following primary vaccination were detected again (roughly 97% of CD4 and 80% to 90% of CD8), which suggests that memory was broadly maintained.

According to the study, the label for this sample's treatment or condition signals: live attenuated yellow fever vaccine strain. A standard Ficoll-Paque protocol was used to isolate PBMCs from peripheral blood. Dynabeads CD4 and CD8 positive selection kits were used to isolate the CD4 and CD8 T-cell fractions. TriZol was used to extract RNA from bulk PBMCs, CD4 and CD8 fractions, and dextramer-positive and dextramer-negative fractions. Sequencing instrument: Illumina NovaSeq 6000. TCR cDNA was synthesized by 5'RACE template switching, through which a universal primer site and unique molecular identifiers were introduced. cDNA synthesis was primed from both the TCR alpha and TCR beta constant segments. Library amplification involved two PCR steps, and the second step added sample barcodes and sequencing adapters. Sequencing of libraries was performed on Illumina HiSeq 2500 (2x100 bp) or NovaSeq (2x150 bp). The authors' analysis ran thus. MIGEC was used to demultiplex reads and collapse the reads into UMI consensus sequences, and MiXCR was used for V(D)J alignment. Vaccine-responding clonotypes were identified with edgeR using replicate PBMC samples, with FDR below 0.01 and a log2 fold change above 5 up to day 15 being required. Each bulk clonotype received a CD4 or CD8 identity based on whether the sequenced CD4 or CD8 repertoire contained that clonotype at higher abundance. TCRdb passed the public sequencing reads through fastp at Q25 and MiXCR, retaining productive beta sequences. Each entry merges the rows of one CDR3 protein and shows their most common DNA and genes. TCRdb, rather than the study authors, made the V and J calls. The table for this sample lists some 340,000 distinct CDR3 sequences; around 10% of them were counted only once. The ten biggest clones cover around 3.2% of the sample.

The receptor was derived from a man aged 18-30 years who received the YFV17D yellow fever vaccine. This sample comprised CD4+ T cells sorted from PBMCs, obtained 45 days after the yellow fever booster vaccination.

The CDR3 amino acid sequence is: CSARDDFSYEQYF. The DNA sequence is given as TGCAGTGCTAGAGACGACTTCAGCTACGAGCAGTACTTC. The chain was built from TRBV20-1 and TRBJ2-7; confidence is insufficient to name the D gene. The germline V gene encodes CDR1 DFQATT and CDR2 SNEGSKA (reference sequence). Its CDR3 holds 13 amino acids, cysteine through phenylalanine. The read is trimmed to its CDR3 DNA, 39 bases read in frame from base 1. V gives up 0 bases and J gives up 3 bases, and the segment between their germline ends measures 9 bases.